This T cell receptor beta chain appears in the sequencing data of a study of shared clonotypes between healthy human individuals. Genomic DNA of each subset was evenly split across several immunoSEQ plates. PCR replicates performed on unsorted PBMC used approximately 300 ng DNA, tens of thousands of T cell genomes. The table came from immunoSEQ multiplex PCR; TCRdb's copy has only in-frame clones and leaves some out. The sample has some 500,000 clones; 75% to 80% are singletons. Study-wide points: The diversity represented, both genetic and in exposure history, was limited by few donors.

As to this clone: Its antigen is unknown.

CDR1 is LNHDA, CDR2 SQIVND, per germline (reference sequence). This CDR3 contains 14 residues. The V and J ends lost 10 bases and 8 bases, in that order; junction bases with no gene match: 9. The TCR sequence derives from a woman in her thirties or forties in good health. Some clones in this sample may be carry-over from other donors' samples. The sample comprised PBMCs. The chain has TRBV19 and TRBJ1-4; the match to TRBD1 covers 11 bases. The CDR3 region has the DNA TGTGCCACCGGAACGGGACAGGGGGTGGAAAAACTGTTTTTT. Its protein is CATGTGQGVEKLFF.